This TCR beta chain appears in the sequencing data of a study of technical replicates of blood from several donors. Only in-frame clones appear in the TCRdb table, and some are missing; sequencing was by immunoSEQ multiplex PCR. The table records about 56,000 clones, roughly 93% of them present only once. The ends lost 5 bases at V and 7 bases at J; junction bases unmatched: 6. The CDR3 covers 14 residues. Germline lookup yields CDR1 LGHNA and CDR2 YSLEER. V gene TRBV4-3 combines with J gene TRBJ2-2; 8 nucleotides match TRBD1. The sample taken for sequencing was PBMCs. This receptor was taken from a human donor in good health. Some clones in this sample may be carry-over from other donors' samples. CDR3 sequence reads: CASSVRTGIGELFF. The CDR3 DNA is TGCGCCAGCAGCGTACGGACAGGGATCGGGGAGCTGTTTTTT.